This TCR beta chain came from a study of cytotoxic CD8 clonotypes in ibrutinib-treated CLL. The study, taken as a whole, reports: Samples were collected at differing times from sustained-remission and progressing patients.

Repertoires were generated with immunoSEQ multiplex PCR, while TCRdb's copy carries only in-frame clones and drops some. The sample contains approximately 7,000 clones, less than 75% of which appear only once. Regarding this clone: Its target is not known.

The germline V gene encodes CDR1 MGHRA and CDR2 YSYEKL. Losses at the gene ends were 1 base for V and 5 bases for J; bases not matched to a gene: 7. CDR3 length: 17 residues. V gene TRBV4-1 combines with J gene TRBJ2-5, with 13 bases matching TRBD2. The starting material was PBMCs, obtained before ibrutinib treatment. The TCR originated in a human donor with chronic lymphocytic leukemia. The CDR3 sequence: CASSQGTSGGAGETQYF. DNA for the CDR3: TGCGCCAGCAGCCAAGGAACTAGCGGGGGGGCGGGGGAGACCCAGTACTTC.